These 19 T cell receptor beta chains were all obtained from the same sample, sequenced in a study of prognosis after radiotherapy for stage I lung cancer. Amplification of the TCR beta CDR3 (from genomic DNA) was done by two-round multiplex PCR. Amplification during the initial PCR round employed primers specific to each TRBV and TRBJ gene. TCRdb reprocessed the multiplex PCR reads with MiXCR, giving one entry per CDR3 protein. The sample lists about 20,000 distinct CDR3 sequences, 43% occurring once. This specimen consisted of PBMCs, obtained before or after stereotactic body radiation therapy (not recorded which). The receptors were gathered from a donor at least 50 years old with non-small cell lung cancer.

This clonotype was detected only once. The V gene is TRBV5-1, the J gene TRBJ2-1; D possibly corresponds to TRBD1 (6 bases). Trimming removed 1 base from V and 4 bases from J, with 12 bases in between. CDR3 length equals 15 residues. CDR1 SGHRS and CDR2 YFSETQ come from the germline V gene. CDR3 DNA: TGCGCCAGCAGCTTGATGGGCCAGGGGTACAATGAGCAGTTCTTC. This gives the protein CASSLMGQGYNEQFF.

In its sample, this clonotype was seen a few times. This likely reflects a read error, since a far larger clone is one base away. The genes are TRBV2 and TRBJ2-1; 7 bases map to TRBD2. There are 15 residues in the CDR3. V was clipped by 5 bases and J by 4 bases; unmatched bases: 8. From germline, CDR1 is SNHLY and CDR2 FYNNEI. This CDR3 reads CASSLISGVYNEQFF. The CDR3 DNA follows: TGTGCCAGCAGTTTGATCAGCGGGGTATACAATGAGCAGTTCTTC. The whole variable domain, filled in from reference TRBV2 and TRBJ2-1, reads EPEVTQTPSHQVTQMGQEVILRCVPISNHLYFYWYRQILGQKVEFLVSFYNNEISEKSEIFDDQFSVERPDGSNFTLKIRSTKLEDSAMYFCASSLISGVYNEQFFGPGTRLTVL.

This clonotype showed up many times. The chain recombines TRBV10-1 with TRBJ2-3, with 11 bases matching TRBD2. The V gene's germline CDR1 is WNHNN and CDR2 SYGVQD (reference sequence). The CDR3 runs to 17 residues. The trim removed 4 bases at V and 7 bases at J, leaving 13 bases unmatched. CDR3 sequence (DNA): TGCGCCAGCAGTGGACTAGCGGGAACCGCAGGGGAAAATACGCAGTATTTT. Translation gives CASSGLAGTAGENTQYF.

With respect to this clonotype: A read error is likely here: a far larger clone is one base away. The chain uses TRBV6-4 and TRBJ1-1; D possibly corresponds to TRBD1 (5 bases). Germline-derived CDR1 and CDR2 are MRHNA and SNTAGT. The CDR3 covers 13 residues. The DNA for the CDR3 is TGTGCCAGCAGTGACAGGGGATGGACTGAAGCTTTATTT. Translated, it gives CASSDRGWTEALF.

V usage is TRBV6-5 and J usage is TRBJ1-5; no firm D call. CDR1 MNHEY and CDR2 SVGAGI come from the germline V gene. V was clipped by 6 bases and J by 4 bases, with 10 bases between them. CDR3 size: 13 residues. CDR3 sequence: CASSLTENQPQHF. CDR3 DNA sequence: TGTGCCAGCAGCCTGACGGAGAATCAGCCCCAGCATTTT.

J is TRBJ1-1 and V is TRBV6-2 or TRBV6-3; tentatively, D is TRBD1 (5 bases). V was shortened by 2 bases and J by 2 bases, with 9 bases between the two germline ends. Germline CDR1 and CDR2: MNHEY and SVGEGT. CDR3 length: 14 residues. CDR3 DNA: TGTGCCAGCAGTTACGACAGCGAAAACACTGAAGCTTTCTTT. This codes for CASSYDSENTEAFF.

This clonotype was detected many times. The chain employs TRBV11-2 and TRBJ2-7; 11 bases line up with TRBD2. The germline V gene has CDR1 SGHAT and CDR2 FQNNGV. The CDR3 is made up of 16 amino acids. After removal of 0 bases from V and 7 bases from J, the junction contained 8 bases not matched to a gene. In DNA, the CDR3 is TGTGCCAGCAGCTTAGACGTGACTAGCGGGATTCAGGAGCAGTACTTC. This translates into CASSLDVTSGIQEQYF.

This chain joins TRBV5-1 and TRBJ2-1, with 7 bases that match TRBD2. The CDR3 spans 15 residues. The V gene end was trimmed by 0 bases and the J gene end by 4 bases; junction bases not matched to a gene: 4. Germline assignment: CDR1 SGHRS and CDR2 YFSETQ. The CDR3 is CASSLGSGKYNEQFF. The CDR3 DNA reads as TGCGCCAGCAGCTTGGGAAGCGGGAAGTACAATGAGCAGTTCTTC.

By sample share, this clonotype is medium-sized. The CDR3 nucleotides are TGTGCCAGCAGTTTTCTTCAGGGGCCCCTCCACTTT. Amino acids: CASSFLQGPLHF. The rearrangement joins TRBV27 to TRBJ1-6, with D tentatively TRBD1 (6 bases). The germline gives CDR1 MNHEY, CDR2 SMNVEV (reference sequence). The germline V and J ends were trimmed by 3 bases and 13 bases, with 10 bases remaining between them. This CDR3 contains 12 residues.

In regard to this clonotype: A much larger clone differs by one base, so this may be a read error. The chain carries TRBV19 and TRBJ2-1; 7 bases align to TRBD1. Germline V gene sequence: CDR1 LNHDA, CDR2 SQIVND (reference sequence). Losses at the gene ends were 3 bases for V and 8 bases for J; bases not matched to a gene: 10. The CDR3 runs 15 residues. CDR3 in amino acids: CASSMTGLRAYEQFF. The CDR3 DNA follows: TGTGCCAGTAGTATGACAGGGCTCCGGGCATATGAGCAGTTCTTC.

The sample holds many counts of this clonotype. The chain has TRBV24-1 and TRBJ2-5; no definite D call. Germline V CDR1 and CDR2: KGHDR, SFDVKD. CDR3 length: 14 amino acids. V lost 3 bases and J lost 2, with 9 bases in between. This chain's CDR3 is CATSDRRDQETQYF. CDR3 sequence (DNA): TGTGCCACCAGTGATAGACGTGATCAAGAGACCCAGTACTTC.

At least ten counts were recorded for this clonotype. The chain employs TRBV18 and TRBJ2-1; tentative D call: TRBD1 (5 bases). Trimming took 1 base from V and 5 from J, leaving 21 bases between them. The CDR3 is 18 residues long. Germline V lookup: CDR1 KGHSH, CDR2 LQKENI. CDR3 nucleotides: TGTGCCAGCTCACCACGTCAGGGCTCCCCTTATCTGGACAATGAGCAGTTCTTC. Protein: CASSPRQGSPYLDNEQFF.

Note on this clonotype: At one of its ends the junction is not consistent with the germline gene, which may arise from a read error. The chain employs TRBV28 and TRBJ2-2; 10 positions agree with TRBD2. Germline lookup yields CDR1 MDHEN and CDR2 SYDVKM. This CDR3 region has 19 residues. The CDR3 DNA reads as TGTGCCAACAGTTTATACGGCTTCTCTAGCGGGAGAATTACCGGGGAGCTGTTTTTT. Protein product: CANSLYGFSSGRITGELFF.

With respect to this clonotype: A clone one base away is much larger, so this may be a read error. The chain is built from TRBV6-1 and TRBJ2-2, with D possibly matching TRBD1 (5 bases). The CDR3 runs to 15 residues. Germline V lookup: CDR1 MNHNS, CDR2 SASEGT. Trimming stripped 2 bases from V and 1 base from J, with 8 bases between. CDR3 coding DNA: TGTGCCAGCAGTGAACGGACACGGAACACCGGGGAGCTGTTTTTT. Residues: CASSERTRNTGELFF.

The V and J genes are TRBV5-4 and TRBJ2-1, with D unresolved. Germline V gene sequence: CDR1 SGHNT, CDR2 YYREEE (reference sequence). The CDR3 has 16 residues. Trimming shortened V by 4 bases and J by 2 bases, and 16 bases separated the two germline ends. The CDR3 spells CASSAEPTATYNEQFF. CDR3 sequence (DNA): TGTGCCAGCAGCGCGGAACCGACGGCGACCTACAATGAGCAGTTCTTC. The whole variable domain, filled in from reference TRBV5-4 and TRBJ2-1, reads ETGVTQSPTHLIKTRGQQVTLRCSSQSGHNTVSWYQQALGQGPQFIFQYYREEENGRGNFPPRFSGLQFPNYSSELNVNALELDDSALYLCASSAEPTATYNEQFFGPGTRLTVL.

The V gene is TRBV28, the J gene TRBJ1-2; D unclear. Trimming pared 5 bases from V and 5 bases from J, leaving 12 bases between. Germline V gene data show CDR1 as MDHEN and CDR2 as SYDVKM. The CDR3 sequence is 13 residues long. This CDR3 is CASSPRREYGYTF. CDR3 nucleotides: TGTGCCAGCAGTCCTCGAAGGGAATATGGCTACACCTTC.

This sequence joins TRBV20-1 and TRBJ2-5; no firm D call. Germline V lookup: CDR1 DFQATT, CDR2 SNEGSKA (reference sequence). The CDR3 has 11 residues. Trimming left V 3 bases short and J 5 bases short, with 7 bases between. CDR3 sequence (DNA): TGCAGTGCTAGTGGTGTTGAGACCCAGTACTTC. This codes for CSASGVETQYF.

This clonotype has at least ten counts. The chain employs TRBV19 and TRBJ2-1, with 10 positions matching TRBD2. CDR3 length: 16 amino acids. The junction had 8 bases not matched to a gene; V was cut back by 5 bases and J by 4 bases. Germline CDR1 reads LNHDA; CDR2 reads SQIVND (reference sequence). CDR3 residues: CASSLSGRRIYNEQFF. CDR3 coding DNA: TGTGCCAGTAGTCTTAGCGGGAGGCGAATATACAATGAGCAGTTCTTC. The whole variable domain, remainder taken from reference TRBV19 and TRBJ2-1, is DGGITQSPKYLFRKEGQNVTLSCEQNLNHDAMYWYRQDPGQGLRLIYYSQIVNDFQKGDIAEGYSVSREKKESFPLTVTSAQKNPTAFYLCASSLSGRRIYNEQFFGPGTRLTVL.

This clonotype was seen many times. The chain has TRBV29-1 and TRBJ2-3; 7 bases map to TRBD2. The CDR3 consists of 13 residues. J gave up 0 bases and V 5 bases, and 2 bases lay outside the gene matches. Germline loops: CDR1 SQVTM, CDR2 ANQGSEA. The CDR3 region has the DNA TGCAGCGTTACCGGGGGGAGCACAGATACGCAGTATTTT. Its translation is CSVTGGSTDTQYF.